This T cell receptor beta chain came from a study of OX40 agonist ivuxolimab in advanced cancers. Background for the entire study: The costimulatory receptor OX40 (CD134) was targeted by ivuxolimab, a fully human IgG2 agonistic monoclonal antibody. A male proportion of roughly 80% and a mean age of 60 years, ranging from roughly 23 to 85, were recorded for the dose-escalation cohort. Prior anti-PD-1, anti-PD-L1 or anti-CTLA-4 therapy was permitted, and checkpoint inhibitors had been received by 30% to 40% of dose-escalation patients. Intravenous ivuxolimab was administered to patients every 2 weeks at six dose levels: 0.01, 0.1, 0.3, 1.5, 3 and 10 mg/kg. Peripheral TCRbeta sequencing was intended to test whether TCR sequence diversity was altered and clonal T-cell expansion was caused by ivuxolimab. Among the roughly 50 dose-escalation patients, some 20 had hepatocellular carcinoma, approximately 15 melanoma, 9 renal cell carcinoma and 9 head and neck cancer. Partial responses occurred in three dose-escalation patients: two with cutaneous melanoma and one with hepatocellular carcinoma. The monotherapy dose-escalation portion (N = 52 patients) of the phase I ivuxolimab trial is reported in the paper.

The CDR3, from cysteine to phenylalanine, totals 14 residues. The entry retains the CDR3 DNA only, 42 bases that are in frame from base 1. Compared with germline, V lacks 3 bases and J lacks 3 bases; bases without a gene match: 2. CDR1 and CDR2 were assigned from the germline V gene as SGDLS and YYNGEE. Points the paper makes about the study in general: Which antigens the clonally expanded peripheral T cells were specific for was not determined. At doses of 0.1 to 3.0 mg/kg, clonal expansion of both CD4+ and CD8+ T cells in blood was seen between baseline and week 6. Low levels of normalized T-cell clonal expansion were also shown by some nonresponding patients. Partial responders in the 0.1-3.0 mg/kg groups had among the lowest normalized peripheral clonal expansion, especially among CD8+ T cells. On average, CD8+ T cells showed more expanded clones than CD4+ T cells after ivuxolimab.

The trial excluded patients who had a history of autoimmune disease or were on systemic immunosuppression. Peripheral blood for TCR sequencing was collected from all dose cohorts at baseline, on cycle 4 day 1, and on cycle 7 day 1. The samples were drawn from a first-in-human, open-label, multicenter phase I dose-escalation trial of ivuxolimab. Adults with locally advanced or metastatic melanoma, renal cell, hepatocellular, or head and neck squamous cell carcinoma were enrolled in the trial. Before TCR sequencing, CD4+ T cells and CD8+ T cells were sorted from peripheral blood as separate populations. As for this clone: The antigen it recognizes is unknown. No base qualities exist here, and no much larger clone lies one base off it.

To sequence the TCRbeta CDR3 region, genomic DNA was isolated from the sorted cells. The immunoSEQ Assay was used for sequencing of TCRbeta CDR3 regions. TCRdb re-hosts the immuneACCESS table, in-frame sequences only. Its copies lack some clones; in the studies checked, an unresolved V gene accounts for under half of them, and the cause for the rest is not known. This sample is represented by over 50,000 clones; over 75% of them were singletons. The top ten hold 15% to 20% of the sample. The chain is encoded by TRBV9 joined to TRBJ2-3; 9 of the junction bases match TRBD1. The receptor comes from an adult with an advanced solid tumor such as melanoma, head and neck, liver or kidney cancer. The input for sequencing was CD4+ or CD8+ T cells sorted from blood, taken in a trial of the OX40 agonist ivuxolimab. CDR3 protein: CASSAQGATDTQYF. The DNA reads as follows: TGTGCCAGCAGCGCACAGGGGGCTACAGATACGCAGTATTTT.